The 26 T cell receptor beta chains below come from one sample, sequenced in a study of cytomegalovirus exposure and HLA in healthy donors. The PCR contained 60 Vbeta and 13 Jbeta primers. Clones were sequenced by immunoSEQ multiplex PCR, and TCRdb holds only the in-frame ones, with some missing. The sample consists of 85,000 to 120,000 clones, roughly 70% of them appearing once. Sequencing input: PBMCs. All receptors come from a male donor in good health and CMV-seropositive.

The chain has TRBV5-4 and TRBJ2-7, with 9 bases fitting TRBD2. V dropped 3 bases and J dropped 7; count of bases not matched to a gene: 8. The CDR3 extends over 14 amino acids. The V gene's germline CDR1 is SGHNT and CDR2 YYREEE (reference sequence). CDR3 region: CASSSQNLAGEQYF. DNA of the CDR3: TGTGCCAGCAGCTCCCAAAACCTAGCGGGAGAGCAGTACTTC.

V and J are TRBV18 and TRBJ1-1; no definite D call. The ends were cut back, 3 bases at V and 0 bases at J, with 11 bases in the middle. In germline, CDR1 is KGHSH, CDR2 LQKENI. This CDR3 spans 15 amino acids. This chain's CDR3 is CASSPDLEMNTEAFF. In DNA form, the CDR3 reads TGTGCCAGCTCACCGGATTTGGAGATGAACACTGAAGCTTTCTTT.

The CDR3 region has the DNA TGTGCCACCAGCAGCCGAGCGGGGGGGCCGCATGAGCAGTTCTTC. Protein sequence: CATSSRAGGPHEQFF. The chain joins TRBV15 to TRBJ2-1; 10 nucleotides match TRBD2. The CDR3 contains 15 residues. CDR1 is LNHNV, CDR2 YYDKDF, per germline (reference sequence). V lost 3 bases to trimming and J lost 8 bases; unmatched junction nucleotides: 7.

The rearrangement uses TRBV5-8 and TRBJ1-5, with TRBD1 identical over 8 bases. Per germline, CDR1 SGHTS and CDR2 YDEGEE. J gave up 0 bases and V 6 bases, and 5 bases lay outside the gene matches. The CDR3 is made up of 15 amino acids. This CDR3 reads CASNRQGSSNQPQHF. The CDR3, as DNA: TGTGCCAGCAACCGACAGGGGAGTAGCAATCAGCCCCAGCATTTT.

J is TRBJ2-3 and V is TRBV7-2, with 10 bases fitting TRBD2. CDR1 is SGHTA and CDR2 is FQGNSA in the germline V gene. Unmatched junction bases numbered 9, after V lost 3 bases and J lost 6 bases. The CDR3 loop spans 16 amino acids. The CDR3 nucleotides are TGTGCCAGCAGCTTTCATGGGACTAGCGTTTCGGATACGCAGTATTTT. Encoded protein: CASSFHGTSVSDTQYF.

This clone was detected once. The V gene is TRBV9, the J gene TRBJ1-5, with D perhaps TRBD1 (6 bases). CDR1 SGDLS and CDR2 YYNGEE come from the germline V gene. This CDR3 comprises 15 residues. Between the trimmed V and J ends, which lost 2 bases and 3 bases, there was a span of 12 bases. The CDR3 DNA sequence: TGTGCCAGCAGCGTCACAGGGACGGCCAATCAGCCCCAGCATTTT. Amino acid sequence: CASSVTGTANQPQHF.

This clone was observed a few times. This chain uses TRBV7-8 with TRBJ1-1, with a weak D call TRBD1 (5 bases). Germline V CDR1 and CDR2: SGHVS, FQNEAQ. This CDR3 is built from 12 residues. V was trimmed by 5 bases and J by 10 bases, leaving 14 bases between them. This CDR3 is CASSQWPGGAFF. The CDR3 region has the DNA TGTGCCAGCAGCCAATGGCCGGGGGGAGCTTTCTTT.

The chain has TRBV10-1 and TRBJ1-4; TRBD1 matches 7 bases. CDR1 is WNHNN, CDR2 SYGVQD, per germline (reference sequence). V lost 8 bases to trimming and J lost 8 bases; unmatched junction nucleotides: 2. This CDR3 has 11 residues. CDR3 in amino acids: CASARGEKLFF. The CDR3 coding sequence is TGCGCCAGCGCCAGGGGGGAAAAACTGTTTTTT.

This clone has just a few counts. The V gene is TRBV19, the J gene TRBJ2-7; no reliable D call. This CDR3 comprises 11 residues. V lost 5 bases and J 4 bases, leaving 6 bases between the germline ends. Germline V gene lookup returns CDR1 LNHDA and CDR2 SQIVND (reference sequence). CDR3 residues: CASSSVYEQYF. CDR3 DNA sequence: TGTGCCAGTAGTTCAGTGTACGAGCAGTACTTC. Full variable domain (missing parts from reference TRBV19 and TRBJ2-7): DGGITQSPKYLFRKEGQNVTLSCEQNLNHDAMYWYRQDPGQGLRLIYYSQIVNDFQKGDIAEGYSVSREKKESFPLTVTSAQKNPTAFYLCASSSVYEQYFGPGTRLTVT.

The chain recombines TRBV19 with TRBJ2-7; possible D gene TRBD1, 6 bases. The V gene's germline CDR1 is LNHDA and CDR2 SQIVND (reference sequence). Trimming removed 5 bases at V and 7 bases at J, with 21 bases between. This CDR3 is 15 amino acids long. CDR3 sequence reads: CASSELRGRGPEQYF. As DNA, the CDR3 is TGTGCCAGTAGTGAGTTGCGAGGCAGGGGTCCAGAGCAGTACTTC. Filled out from reference TRBV19 and TRBJ2-7, the complete variable domain reads DGGITQSPKYLFRKEGQNVTLSCEQNLNHDAMYWYRQDPGQGLRLIYYSQIVNDFQKGDIAEGYSVSREKKESFPLTVTSAQKNPTAFYLCASSELRGRGPEQYFGPGTRLTVT.

J is TRBJ2-1 and V is TRBV7-3, with D perhaps matching TRBD2 (6 bases). The CDR3 extends over 15 amino acids. V was shortened by 3 bases and J by 7 bases, with 16 bases between the two germline ends. The germline V gene has CDR1 SGHTA and CDR2 FQGTGA. The CDR3 region has the DNA TGTGCCAGCAGCTTGCCCGGGACCGGAGGGAATGAGCAGTTCTTC. The encoded protein is CASSLPGTGGNEQFF.

V is TRBV6-6 and J is TRBJ1-1, with D unclear. This CDR3 region has 11 residues. The germline gives CDR1 MNHNY, CDR2 SVGAGI (reference sequence). The germline V and J ends were trimmed by 4 bases and 4 bases, with 4 bases remaining between them. CDR3 residues: CASSLITEAFF. The DNA for the CDR3 is TGTGCCAGCAGTTTAATCACTGAAGCTTTCTTT.

The rearrangement uses TRBV6-5 and TRBJ2-7; TRBD1 matches 10 bases. V lost 0 bases and J lost 5; bases outside the gene matches: 4. This CDR3 contains 15 residues. Germline CDR1 reads MNHEY; CDR2 reads SVGAGI. The DNA for the CDR3 is TGTGCCAGCAGTTACTCCGGGACAGGGGATGACGAGCAGTACTTC. As protein: CASSYSGTGDDEQYF.

On this clone itself: At one boundary the junction diverges from the germline segment, which might be a read error. V usage is TRBV5-1 and J usage is TRBJ2-1, with 8 bases that match TRBD1. Germline values: CDR1 SGHRS, CDR2 YFSETQ. The length of the CDR3 is 14 residues. CDR3 DNA sequence: TGCGCCAGCACCCGACAGGGGCCATACAATGAGCAATTCTTC. Encoded protein: CASTRQGPYNEQFF.

The chain employs TRBV25-1 and TRBJ2-2, with 7 bases aligning to TRBD2. The V and J ends lost 8 bases and 2 bases, in that order; junction bases with no gene match: 11. CDR3 length equals 16 residues. CDR1 and CDR2 from the germline V gene are MGHDK and SYGVNS. The CDR3 spells CASQWGGLQNTGELFF. The CDR3 nucleotides read TGTGCCAGCCAATGGGGGGGACTGCAAAACACCGGGGAGCTGTTTTTT.

For this clone: At the DNA level, this CDR3 is encoded by other sequences in the same sample as well. The rearrangement links TRBV9 to TRBJ2-7; no clear D. Trimming took off 0 bases at V and 1 base at J, with 5 bases between the two ends. Germline V lookup: CDR1 SGDLS, CDR2 YYNGEE. The CDR3 is made up of 13 amino acids. The CDR3, as DNA: TGTGCCAGCAGCGTAGCTACGTCCTACGAGCAGTACTTC. It translates to CASSVATSYEQYF.

This rearrangement joins TRBV10-3 to TRBJ1-5; weak D call: TRBD1 (6 bases). V lost 3 bases and J lost 6, with 12 bases in between. The CDR3 is made up of 14 amino acids. CDR1 is ENHRY, CDR2 SYGVKD, per germline. CDR3 sequence (DNA): TGTGCCATCAGTGAACAACAGGGCGGTCAGCCCCAGCATTTT. Translation: CAISEQQGGQPQHF.

The V gene is TRBV7-2, the J gene TRBJ1-1; 7 bases are shared with TRBD1. The CDR3 is 15 residues long. Looked up from germline, CDR1 is SGHTA and CDR2 is FQGNSA. Losses at the gene ends were 2 bases for V and 11 bases for J; bases not matched to a gene: 14. The CDR3 sequence: CASSLSRQGVISAFF. CDR3 sequence (DNA): TGTGCCAGCAGCTTATCCCGCCAGGGGGTTATCTCGGCTTTCTTT.

The chain recombines TRBV7-2 with TRBJ2-7; TRBD1 matches 8 bases. Germline CDR1 is SGHTA and CDR2 is FQGNSA. The CDR3 is 15 residues long. V dropped 5 bases and J dropped 2; count of bases not matched to a gene: 8. The CDR3 nucleotides are TGTGCCAGCAGCAACAGGACAGGGAGTCCCTACGAGCAGTACTTC. It is translated as CASSNRTGSPYEQYF. Full variable domain (rest looked up from reference TRBV7-2 and TRBJ2-7): GAGVSQSPSNKVTEKGKDVELRCDPISGHTALYWYRQSLGQGLEFLIYFQGNSAPDKSGLPSDRFSAERTGGSVSTLTIQRTQQEDSAVYLCASSNRTGSPYEQYFGPGTRLTVT.

This clone came up a few times. The chain carries TRBV6-1 and TRBJ1-3; maybe TRBD1 (5 bases). The CDR3 extends over 16 amino acids. Germline V gene data show CDR1 as MNHNS and CDR2 as SASEGT. V lost 4 bases and J 4 bases, leaving 17 bases between the germline ends. In nucleotides, the CDR3 is TGTGCCAGCAGTGGTTGGGGCAGAACTGGGGGAAACACCATATATTTT. Translating gives CASSGWGRTGGNTIYF.

V is TRBV7-2 and J is TRBJ2-5; 16 bases are a match to TRBD2. CDR1 and CDR2 (germline): SGHTA, FQGNSA. This CDR3 region has 18 residues. Trimming at V came to 4 bases and at J to 5 bases, leaving 10 bases not matched to a gene. The CDR3 loop is CASSSTLGLAGGRETQYF. DNA for the CDR3: TGTGCCAGCAGCTCCACCTTGGGACTAGCGGGAGGGCGGGAGACCCAGTACTTC.

The V gene is TRBV7-8, the J gene TRBJ2-3; 9 nucleotides align to TRBD2. The junction had 19 bases not matched to a gene; V was cut back by 4 bases and J by 8 bases. CDR3 size: 18 residues. Per the germline V gene, CDR1 is SGHVS and CDR2 is FQNEAQ. This chain's CDR3 is CASSSSFGGGAPRSTQYF. The CDR3 DNA follows: TGTGCCAGCAGCTCGAGCTTCGGCGGGGGGGCCCCCAGAAGTACGCAGTATTTT.

This clone came up a few times. V usage is TRBV27 and J usage is TRBJ2-7; 10 positions agree with TRBD1. V was clipped by 8 bases and J by 7 bases; unmatched bases: 11. Germline loops: CDR1 MNHEY, CDR2 SMNVEV (reference sequence). This CDR3 region has 14 residues. The CDR3 region is CASGPGTGVGEQYF. CDR3 nucleotide sequence: TGTGCCAGCGGCCCCGGGACAGGGGTTGGGGAGCAGTACTTC.

This clone was seen more than once but under ten times. The chain has TRBV4-1 and TRBJ1-5; D is undetermined. Germline CDR1 and CDR2: MGHRA and YSYEKL. The CDR3 contains 18 residues. The V gene lost 0 bases and the J gene lost 0 bases, with 15 bases spanning the gap. CDR3 in amino acids: CASSQELPAGYSNQPQHF. The CDR3 coding sequence is TGCGCCAGCAGCCAAGAGCTTCCGGCAGGATATAGCAATCAGCCCCAGCATTTT.

The genes are TRBV7-3 and TRBJ2-5; 9 nucleotides line up with TRBD1. This CDR3 is 16 amino acids long. Per the germline V gene, CDR1 is SGHTA and CDR2 is FQGTGA. The V segment lost 3 bases and the J segment 1 base; nucleotides outside the gene matches: 6. CDR3 coding DNA: TGTGCCAGCAGCTTGGGTGGGGGACAGGGCCAAGAGACCCAGTACTTC. Its translation is CASSLGGGQGQETQYF.

Turning to this clone: One junction end does not reproduce the germline sequence, and a read error may be involved. This CDR3 is CATVTGDYGYPF. The CDR3 DNA follows: TGTGCCACCGTGACAGGGGACTATGGCTACCCCTTC. The chain is built from TRBV6-9 and TRBJ1-2; 8 nucleotides line up with TRBD1. Germline V gene data show CDR1 as MNHGY and CDR2 as SVAAGI. CDR3 length: 12 residues.